Listed below are T cell receptor beta chains from one sample, sequenced in a study of shared clonotypes between healthy human individuals. Generated by immunoSEQ multiplex PCR, the TCRdb table keeps only in-frame clones and is missing some. This sample has around 1.6 million clones, with approximately 98% found just once. The specimen was naive CD4+ T cells sorted from blood. These receptors were obtained from a man younger than 45 in good health. The conserved cysteine and the conserved F or W are not part of the CDR3 here. A row's size may be missing; if present it is once, few, many or a size class.

clone size | J gene | V gene | CDR3 protein
- | TRBJ2-5 | TRBV10-3 | AISERPQETQY
- | TRBJ1-1 | TRBV9 | ASSVDNRGFTEAF
- | TRBJ2-1 | TRBV18 | ASSLPGGSYNEQF
- | TRBJ2-1 | TRBV10-2 | ASSEFRSGSSYNEQF
- | TRBJ2-1 | TRBV7-9 | ASSLHGTRDHNEQF
once | TRBJ1-1 | TRBV6-5 | ASSYSVVNTEAF
- | TRBJ1-1 | TRBV18 | ASSQDTEAF
- | TRBJ1-1 | TRBV28 | ASISGTSLGAF
- | TRBJ2-1 | TRBV5-4 | ASSLPGLRYNEQF
- | TRBJ1-5 | TRBV28 | ASRPGVWNQPQH
- | TRBJ2-5 | TRBV5-4 | ASSLSTGWGSQETQY
- | TRBJ2-7 | TRBV30 | AWSVGRTRY
- | TRBJ2-5 | TRBV28 | ASTTVAGASRSTQY
- | TRBJ1-2 | TRBV5-5 | ASSHERRAGYT
- | TRBJ2-3 | TRBV4-3 | ASSQVILAGGGDTQY
once | TRBJ2-3 | TRBV14 | ASSLRAGYTDTQY
- | TRBJ2-3 | TRBV2 | ASSTTGVGDTQY
- | TRBJ2-7 | TRBV12-5 | ASGLAAGLGGSVYEQY
once | TRBJ2-7 | TRBV25-1 | ASSEYMGRTPYEQY
- | TRBJ1-2 | TRBV6-5 | ASSYSGVDGYT
once | TRBJ2-7 | TRBV5-6 | ASSLGTSLEQY
- | TRBJ2-1 | TRBV7-2 | ASRAMSGPSNEQF
- | TRBJ1-1 | TRBV12-5 | ASGLVLKGGDTEAF
- | TRBJ2-3 | TRBV7-2 | ASSRRLARSTDTQY
- | TRBJ2-3 | TRBV11-2 | ASSLSVGGSDTQY
- | TRBJ2-7 | TRBV29-1 | SVLIGLAGGKFSYEQY
once | TRBJ2-2 | TRBV10-2 | AISGDVRNTGELF
- | TRBJ2-7 | TRBV7-9 | ASSLEETMEQY
- | TRBJ2-2 | TRBV27 | ASRVPGNTGELF